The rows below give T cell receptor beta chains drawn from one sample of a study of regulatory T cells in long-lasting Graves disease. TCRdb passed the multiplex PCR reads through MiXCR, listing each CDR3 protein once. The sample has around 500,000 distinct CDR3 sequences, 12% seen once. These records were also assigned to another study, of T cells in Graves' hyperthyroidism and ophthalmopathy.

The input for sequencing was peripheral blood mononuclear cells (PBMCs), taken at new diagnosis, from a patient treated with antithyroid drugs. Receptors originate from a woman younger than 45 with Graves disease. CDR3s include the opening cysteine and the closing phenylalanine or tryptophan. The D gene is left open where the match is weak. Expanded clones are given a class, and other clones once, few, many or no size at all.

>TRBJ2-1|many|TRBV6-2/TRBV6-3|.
TGTGCCAGCAGTTACGCTGGGGGGTACAATGAGCAGTTCTTC
CASSYAGGYNEQFF
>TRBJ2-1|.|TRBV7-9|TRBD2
TGTGCCAGCAGCTTAGCGGCGGGAGGTTCGGACAATGAGCAGTTCTTC
CASSLAAGGSDNEQFF
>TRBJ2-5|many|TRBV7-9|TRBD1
TGTGCCAGCAGCCCCGGTCGGACAGGGTTCCAAGAGACCCAGTACTTC
CASSPGRTGFQETQYF
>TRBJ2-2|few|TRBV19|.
TGTGCCAGTAGTATCCGCGGTATCACCGGGGAGCTGTTTTTT
CASSIRGITGELFF
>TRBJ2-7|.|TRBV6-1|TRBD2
TGTGCCAGCGAAACGGGACTAGCGGCCTACGAGCAGTACTTC
CASETGLAAYEQYF
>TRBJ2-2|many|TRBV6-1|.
TGTGCCAGCGGGGGGCGGATAAACACCGGGGAGCTGTTTTTT
CASGGRINTGELFF
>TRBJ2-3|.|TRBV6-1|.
TGTGCCAGCAGGCTTATCTCCGGGCCCACAGATACGCAGTATTTT
CASRLISGPTDTQYF
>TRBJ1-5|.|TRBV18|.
TGTGCCAGCTCACTAGCTCGGGGGAATAGCAATCAGCCCCAGCATTTT
CASSLARGNSNQPQHF
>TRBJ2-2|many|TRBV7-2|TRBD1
TGTGCCAGCAGCTTACAAGGACAGGCCACCGGGGAGCTGTTTTTT
CASSLQGQATGELFF
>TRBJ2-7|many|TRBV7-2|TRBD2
TGTGCCGGAGGAGAGGCTAGCGGAACCTACGAGCAGTACTTC
CAGGEASGTYEQYF
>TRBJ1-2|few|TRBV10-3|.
TGTGCCATCAGTGAGTTGCCGGACAGCCTCTATGGCTACACCTTC
CAISELPDSLYGYTF
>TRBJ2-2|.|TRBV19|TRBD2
TGTGCCAGTACACCGCGGGGGGCAGCGAACACCGGGGAGCTGTTTTTT
CASTPRGAANTGELFF
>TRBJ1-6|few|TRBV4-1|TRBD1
TGCGCCAGCAGCCAAGTCGCCAGGGGGCGAGAGGATTCACCCCTCCACTTT
CASSQVARGREDSPLHF
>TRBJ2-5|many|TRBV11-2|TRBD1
TGTGCCAGCAGCCTAGGACAGGGGACATATGAGGAGACCCAGTACTTC
CASSLGQGTYEETQYF
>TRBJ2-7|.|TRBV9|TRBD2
TGTGCCAGCAGCCCCGACGGGACTACCTACGAGCAGTACTTC
CASSPDGTTYEQYF
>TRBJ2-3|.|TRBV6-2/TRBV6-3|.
TGTGCCAGCAGTTACTCGGTCAGGGGAACAGATACGCAGTATTTT
CASSYSVRGTDTQYF
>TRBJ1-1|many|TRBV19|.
TGTGCCAGTGATCAGGGAAGCAGGGCCACTGAAGCTTTCTTT
CASDQGSRATEAFF
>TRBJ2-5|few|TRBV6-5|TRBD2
TGTGCCAGCAGTTCTAGCGGCCTCGGGGCCCAGTACTTC
CASSSSGLGAQYF
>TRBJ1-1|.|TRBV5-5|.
TGTGCCAGCAGCTTAAATCCAGGCCAGGGACGTGAAGCTTTCTTT
CASSLNPGQGREAFF
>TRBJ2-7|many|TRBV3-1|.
TGTGCCAGCAGCCCCACCGGGGTCGGGTTTAACGAGCAGTACTTC
CASSPTGVGFNEQYF
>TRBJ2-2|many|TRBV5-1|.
TGCGCCAGCAGCCTCGACCAGGGAGCCGGGGAGCTGTTTTTT
CASSLDQGAGELFF
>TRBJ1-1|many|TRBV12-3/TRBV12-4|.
TGTGCCAGCAGAAAAGACCAGAACACTGAAGCTTTCTTT
CASRKDQNTEAFF
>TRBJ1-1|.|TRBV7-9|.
.
CASSPPSGSYEQYFGPGPNSEAFF
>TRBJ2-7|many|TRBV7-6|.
TGTGCCAGCAGCTTAGGTCGGACTAACTACGAGCAGTACTTC
CASSLGRTNYEQYF
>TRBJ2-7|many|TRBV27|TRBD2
TGTGCCAGCAGTCTGCGGGGGGCGGGAGGGGTTGAGCAGTACTTC
CASSLRGAGGVEQYF
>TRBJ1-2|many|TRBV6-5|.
TGTGCCAGCAGTTACTCAGCGGGGGCGATCCCCCCTATGACTGGCTACACCTTC
CASSYSAGAIPPMTGYTF
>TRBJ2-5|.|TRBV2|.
TGTGCCAGCAGTGAACCTCTCAAGGAGACCCAGTACTTC
CASSEPLKETQYF
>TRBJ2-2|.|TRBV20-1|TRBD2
TGCAGTGCTAGAGATCGCGGGAGGGCCCTCGGTCGGGAGCTGTTTTTT
CSARDRGRALGRELFF
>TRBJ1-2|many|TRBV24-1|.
TGTGCCACCAGTGATGCCGGGACAAACTATGGCTACACCTTC
CATSDAGTNYGYTF